This passage covers 20 T cell receptor beta chains from one sample sequenced in a study of T cells in Graves' hyperthyroidism and ophthalmopathy. Amplification of TCR beta CDR3 regions was performed using RNA transcripts as template. The study used the HTBI primer set for a first-round RT-PCR of the TCR CDR3. One entry per CDR3 protein results from TCRdb running MiXCR on the multiplex PCR reads. Of 300,000 to 450,000 distinct CDR3 sequences listed, 15% to 18% are singletons. Sequences were obtained from blood. Source of these receptors: a woman aged 18-35 years with Graves' hyperthyroidism that later progressed to Graves' ophthalmopathy.

The table lists this clonotype with many counts. CDR3: CASSQPARTGSHGYTF. The CDR3 nucleotides are TGCGCCAGCAGCCAGCCCGCCCGGACAGGGAGCCATGGCTACACCTTC. The V gene is TRBV4-1, the J gene TRBJ1-2; 8 bases fit TRBD1. V was clipped by 3 bases and J by 6 bases; unmatched bases: 12. The germline V gene encodes CDR1 MGHRA and CDR2 YSYEKL. The CDR3 runs 16 residues.

The chain carries TRBV9 and TRBJ2-2; TRBD1 aligns across 7 bases. The CDR3 is 17 amino acids. With 3 bases clipped from V and 0 bases from J, the junction kept 8 bases outside the gene matches. Germline V gene data show CDR1 as SGDLS and CDR2 as YYNGEE. The CDR3, as DNA: TGTGCCAGCAGCGGACCGGGACAGAGCACGAACACCGGGGAGCTGTTTTTT. It codes for CASSGPGQSTNTGELFF.

This clonotype was seen more than once but under ten times. The chain uses TRBV7-2 and TRBJ2-1; the D gene could be TRBD1 or TRBD2 (6 bases each). V was trimmed by 0 bases and J by 1 base, leaving 10 bases between them. Germline lookup yields CDR1 SGHTA and CDR2 FQGNSA. The CDR3 consists of 16 residues. Here the CDR3 DNA reads TGTGCCAGCAGCTTAGCGGGGGGCAGGTCCTACAATGAGCAGTTCTTC. This gives the protein CASSLAGGRSYNEQFF.

This clonotype appeared many times. This sequence joins TRBV5-1 and TRBJ1-2, with D possibly TRBD1 on 6 matching bases. The CDR3 contains 14 residues. Germline V CDR1 and CDR2: SGHRS, YFSETQ. V lost 8 bases, J lost 2 bases, and 16 bases lay in between. CDR3 sequence (DNA): TGCGCCAGTACTACCTTAACAGGGAACTATGGCTACACCTTC. Its protein is CASTTLTGNYGYTF.

Many counts were recorded for this clonotype. The genes are TRBV28 and TRBJ2-7, with a possible D match to TRBD2 (5 bases). Germline V gene sequence: CDR1 MDHEN, CDR2 SYDVKM. The CDR3 sequence is 15 residues long. V was trimmed by 7 bases and J by 1 base, leaving 17 bases between them. Written as DNA, the CDR3 is TGTGCCAGCAACAATCGTAAGGGAGCTTCCTACGAGCAGTACTTC. Its protein product is CASNNRKGASYEQYF.

This clonotype has more than one count but fewer than ten. The rearrangement uses TRBV5-1 and TRBJ2-1; the match to TRBD2 covers 7 bases. The CDR3 length is 15 residues. Germline CDR1 is SGHRS and CDR2 is YFSETQ. V trimming: 4 bases; J trimming: 1 base; junction bases outside the gene matches: 5. CDR3 in DNA: TGCGCCAGCAGCGATGGACTAGAATCCTACAATGAGCAGTTCTTC. Residues: CASSDGLESYNEQFF.

The chain employs TRBV20-1 and TRBJ1-6, with D possibly matching TRBD1 (6 bases). V dropped 2 bases and J dropped 1 base, with 15 bases sitting between them. This CDR3 region has 17 residues. The germline V gene encodes CDR1 DFQATT and CDR2 SNEGSKA (reference sequence). The CDR3 is CSARSGGQVSYNSPLHF. The CDR3 nucleotides read TGCAGTGCTAGAAGCGGGGGGCAGGTGTCCTATAATTCACCCCTCCACTTT.

In this sample, this clonotype turned up a few times. The chain combines TRBV7-8 with TRBJ2-3; D ambiguous. The V end lost 0 bases, the J end lost 2 bases, and 15 bases lay between the germline ends. The CDR3 length is 17 residues. Per the germline V gene, CDR1 is SGHVS and CDR2 is FQNEAQ. The CDR3 DNA is TGTGCCAGCAGCTTAGCCCTTACTCGGGCAAACACAGATACGCAGTATTTT. This sequence encodes CASSLALTRANTDTQYF.

V gene TRBV5-1 combines with J gene TRBJ2-3; 8 positions match TRBD2. The V and J ends lost 9 bases and 0 bases, in that order; junction bases with no gene match: 3. CDR3 length: 13 residues. CDR1 and CDR2 (germline): SGHRS, YFSETQ. CDR3 sequence reads: CATTSGSTDTQYF. The DNA for the CDR3 is TGCGCCACTACTAGCGGCAGCACAGATACGCAGTATTTT.

The CDR3 bases are TGTGCCAGTAGTACCAGGGTGAATGAGCAGTTCTTC. Translation gives CASSTRVNEQFF. This rearrangement joins TRBV19 to TRBJ2-1, with D possibly being TRBD1 (5 bases). Germline loops: CDR1 LNHDA, CDR2 SQIVND (reference sequence). There are 12 residues in the CDR3. Deletions cut 4 bases from V and 7 bases from J, with 8 bases between.

This clonotype turned up a few times. The J gene is TRBJ2-3, the V gene TRBV6-5, with D unclear. Germline V gives CDR1 MNHEY, CDR2 SVGAGI. Trimming cost V 6 bases and J 2 bases, with 12 bases left between them. The CDR3 covers 14 residues. CDR3 sequence: CASSHSLDTDTQYF. The CDR3 coding sequence is TGTGCCAGCAGCCACTCCTTAGACACAGATACGCAGTATTTT.

This clonotype was seen a few times. The rearrangement uses TRBV20-1 and TRBJ1-2; D is unclear. The V gene's germline CDR1 is DFQATT and CDR2 SNEGSKA (reference sequence). The CDR3 contains 12 residues. V dropped 6 bases and J dropped 3 bases, with 11 bases sitting between them. CDR3 sequence (DNA): TGCAGTGCGCGGACCCCCTACTATGGCTACACCTTC. Its protein product is CSARTPYYGYTF.

This clonotype has only a few counts. The chain recombines TRBV10-3 with TRBJ1-1; 9 bases map to TRBD1. The CDR3 consists of 15 residues. Trimming removed 4 bases from V and 1 base from J; junction bases left unmatched: 4. Per germline, CDR1 ENHRY and CDR2 SYGVKD. CDR3 amino acids: CAISGGGQGNTEAFF. In nucleotides, the CDR3 is TGTGCCATCAGTGGGGGGGGACAGGGGAACACTGAAGCTTTCTTT.

This clonotype has ten or more counts. The gene calls are TRBV7-8 and TRBJ2-2; the D gene is possibly TRBD2 (5 bases). This CDR3 contains 12 residues. Germline-derived CDR1 and CDR2 are SGHVS and FQNEAQ. Trimming removed 3 bases at V and 6 bases at J, with 5 bases between. Written as DNA, the CDR3 is TGTGCCAGCAGCTTTAGCGCCGGGGAGCTGTTTTTT. Protein sequence: CASSFSAGELFF.

This clonotype was found many times. The V gene is TRBV2, the J gene TRBJ2-5, with a tentative D call TRBD2 (5 bases). Between the trimmed V and J ends, which lost 2 bases and 2 bases, there was a span of 15 bases. From germline, CDR1 is SNHLY and CDR2 FYNNEI. The CDR3 is 16 residues long. The CDR3 coding sequence is TGTGCCAGCAGTGAACTCTCGGGGAGAGCACAAGAGACCCAGTACTTC. Its translation: CASSELSGRAQETQYF.

The gene calls are TRBV3-1 and TRBJ2-2; TRBD1 is a possible D gene (5 bases). The germline V gene has CDR1 LGHDT and CDR2 YNNKEL (reference sequence). Trimming pared 3 bases from V and 2 bases from J, leaving 13 bases between. This CDR3 has 16 residues. CDR3 bases: TGTGCCAGCAGCCAGGGCTCCAGGGTAAACACCGGGGAGCTGTTTTTT. It is translated as CASSQGSRVNTGELFF.

To note about this clonotype: Since a much larger clone is just one base distant, this may be a read error. The V and J genes are TRBV18 and TRBJ2-7; no firm D call. The DNA end favors TRBJ2-1, so the J call may be wrong. The V gene's germline CDR1 is KGHSH and CDR2 LQKENI. This CDR3 has 15 residues. The CDR3 spells CASSQVPVITYEQFF. The CDR3 DNA is TGTGCCAGCTCACAGGTTCCAGTAATTACCTACGAGCAGTTCTTC.

This clonotype was seen ten or more times. V usage is TRBV28 and J usage is TRBJ1-1; 8 bases align to TRBD1. The V gene's germline CDR1 is MDHEN and CDR2 SYDVKM. CDR3 length: 15 residues. J gave up 3 bases and V 3 bases, and 6 bases lay outside the gene matches. This CDR3 is CASSFRGRGDTEAFF. Written as DNA, the CDR3 is TGTGCCAGCAGTTTCAGGGGGCGGGGGGACACTGAAGCTTTCTTT. Together with reference TRBV28 and TRBJ1-1, the CDR3 gives the full variable domain: DVKVTQSSRYLVKRTGEKVFLECVQDMDHENMFWYRQDPGLGLRLIYFSYDVKMKEKGDIPEGYSVSREKKERFSLILESASTNQTSMYLCASSFRGRGDTEAFFGQGTRLTVV.

This clonotype was picked up a small number of times. CDR3 DNA sequence: TGCGCCAGCAGCCGGGCCGGACAGGGTCCAGATACGCAGTATTTT. It is translated as CASSRAGQGPDTQYF. V is TRBV5-1 and J is TRBJ2-3; the match to TRBD1 covers 8 bases. The CDR3 contains 15 residues. Trimming took 4 bases from V and 4 from J; bases not matched to a gene: 8. CDR1 is SGHRS and CDR2 is YFSETQ in the germline V gene.

The chain couples TRBV9 to TRBJ1-6, with TRBD1 matching 9 bases. V lost 3 bases to trimming and J lost 7 bases; unmatched junction nucleotides: 5. The V gene's germline CDR1 is SGDLS and CDR2 YYNGEE. There are 15 residues in the CDR3. CDR3 protein: CASSATGTGNSPLHF. The DNA of the CDR3 is TGTGCCAGCAGCGCAACCGGGACAGGGAATTCACCCCTCCACTTT.